This TCR beta chain is from a study of cytomegalovirus exposure and HLA in healthy donors. Study outcomes and limitations: In a later analysis, TCR beta V- and J-gene trimming was associated with a missense DCLRE1C variant.

CDR3 length: 14 residues. CDR1 and CDR2 from the germline V gene are SQVTM and ANQGSEA. V gave up 4 bases and J gave up 2 bases, with 12 bases separating them. Comments on this clone: Antigen: not known.

PCR primers comprised 60 Vbeta and 13 Jbeta primers. Method: immunoSEQ multiplex PCR; TCRdb's copy keeps in-frame clones and lacks some. The table shows some 130,000 clones, with about 82% occurring only once. The receptor was derived from a man in his thirties or forties in good health. Sequenced: PBMCs. This chain uses TRBV29-1 with TRBJ1-5, with a tentative D call TRBD1 (5 bases). The CDR3 coding sequence is TGCAGCGTTGGGCAGGGTTCTGGCAATCAGCCCCAGCATTTT. Translation: CSVGQGSGNQPQHF. The full variable domain, its missing parts supplied by reference TRBV29-1 and TRBJ1-5, is SAVISQKPSRDICQRGTSLTIQCQVDSQVTMMFWYRQQPGQSLTLIATANQGSEATYESGFVIDKFPISRPNLTFSTLTVSNMSPEDSSIYLCSVGQGSGNQPQHFGDGTRLSIL.